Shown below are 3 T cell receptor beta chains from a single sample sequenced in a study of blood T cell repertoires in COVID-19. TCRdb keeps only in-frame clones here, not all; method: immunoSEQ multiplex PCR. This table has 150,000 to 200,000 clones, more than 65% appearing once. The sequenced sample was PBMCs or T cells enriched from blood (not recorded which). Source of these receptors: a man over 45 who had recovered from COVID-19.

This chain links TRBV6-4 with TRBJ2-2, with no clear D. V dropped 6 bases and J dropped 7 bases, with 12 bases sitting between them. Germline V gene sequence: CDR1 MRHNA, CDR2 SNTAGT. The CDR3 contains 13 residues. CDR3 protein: CASRETEIGELFF. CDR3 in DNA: TGTGCCAGCAGGGAAACAGAGATCGGGGAGCTGTTTTTT.

The CDR3 DNA follows: TGTGCCAGCAGCTTAACTGGGGCTTTGGCAGATACGCAGTATTTT. This translates into CASSLTGALADTQYF. This chain connects TRBV7-3 to TRBJ2-3, with D possibly TRBD1 on 5 matching bases. Germline CDR1 is SGHTA and CDR2 is FQGTGA. The CDR3 spans 15 residues. The V and J ends lost 0 bases and 4 bases respectively, with 11 bases between them.

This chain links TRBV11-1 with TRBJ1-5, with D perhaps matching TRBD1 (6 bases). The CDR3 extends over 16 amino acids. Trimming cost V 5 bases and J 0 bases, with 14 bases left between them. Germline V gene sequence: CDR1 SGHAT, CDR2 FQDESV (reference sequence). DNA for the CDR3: TGTGCCAGCAGCCTGGGGGCAGGGAATAGCAATCAGCCCCAGCATTTT. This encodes CASSLGAGNSNQPQHF.